This T cell receptor beta chain came from a study of blood T cell repertoires in COVID-19. Using immunoSEQ multiplex PCR, the repertoire was profiled, and TCRdb retains in-frame clones only, with some absent. The sample has about 320,000 clones, around 88% seen once. Looked up from germline, CDR1 is MNHEY and CDR2 is SVGAGI. The J segment lost 6 bases and the V segment lost 11 bases, leaving 10 bases of the junction unmatched. The CDR3 has 13 residues. The TCR was taken from a woman aged 25 to 39 with COVID-19, enrolled during active disease. Sequenced sample: peripheral blood. The chain employs TRBV6-5 and TRBJ2-5; 9 bases line up with TRBD1. The CDR3 spells CASSGQGTKTQYF. The CDR3 nucleotides read TGTGCCTCCTCGGGACAGGGTACAAAGACCCAGTACTTC.